Sequencing of this TCR beta chain was carried out in a study of early T cells in non-severe SARS-CoV-2 infection. Study-level information: Whole-blood bulk RNA, unsorted, was sequenced, and chains were unpaired. Study results and limitations: Matching with VDJdb favored anti-spike CD8 responses (missing private and CD4 specificities).

Germline V lookup: CDR1 DFQATT, CDR2 SNEGSKA (reference sequence). The CDR3 is 14 amino acids. The V gene end was trimmed by 7 bases and the J gene end by 5 bases; junction bases not matched to a gene: 10. Researchers tagged individual cDNA molecules with unique molecular identifiers. TCRdb reprocessed the 5' RACE reads via MiXCR and lists one record per CDR3 protein. The table records approximately 81,000 distinct CDR3 sequences, 5% to 7% of them present only once. This clonotype came up a few times. The antigen is not known. The source material was whole blood. The rearrangement links TRBV20-1 to TRBJ2-2, with 7 bases aligning to TRBD2. The clonotype originates from an adult who was a healthcare worker with PCR-confirmed SARS-CoV-2 infection or an uninfected control (not recorded which). CDR3 protein: CSVGRELATGELFF. The DNA of the CDR3 is TGCAGTGTGGGGCGGGAGTTGGCGACCGGGGAGCTGTTTTTT.